The T cell receptor (beta chain) described here comes from a study of Tregs in tolerant kidney transplant recipients. General study points: Biological reproducibility was not directly addressed in this study.

Profiling relied on immunoSEQ multiplex PCR, and the TCRdb table lists in-frame clones only, not all of them. The repertoire holds over 50,000 clones, with more than 70% as singletons. Regarding this clone: Antigen unknown.

The receptor was isolated from a human donor in good health. The sequenced material came from CD4+ T cells from blood.

The CDR3 bases are TGTGCCAGCTCACCGGGACAGGGGCAGGCTGAAGCTTTCTTT. It yields the protein CASSPGQGQAEAFF. V and J are TRBV18 and TRBJ1-1, with 10 bases matching TRBD1. V shed 3 bases and J 6 bases; nucleotides not matched to a gene: 4. This CDR3 has 14 amino acids. Germline values: CDR1 KGHSH, CDR2 LQKENI.